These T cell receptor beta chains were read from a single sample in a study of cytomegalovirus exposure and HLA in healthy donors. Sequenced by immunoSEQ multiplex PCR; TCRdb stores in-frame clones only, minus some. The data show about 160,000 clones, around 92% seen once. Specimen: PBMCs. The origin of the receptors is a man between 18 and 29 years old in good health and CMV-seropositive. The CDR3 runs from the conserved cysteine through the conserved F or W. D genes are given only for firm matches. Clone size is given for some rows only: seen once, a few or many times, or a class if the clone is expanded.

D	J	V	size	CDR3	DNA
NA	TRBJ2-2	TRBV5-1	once	CASSITGAAGTGELFF	TGCGCCAGCAGCATCACAGGGGCCGCGGGGACCGGGGAGCTGTTTTTT
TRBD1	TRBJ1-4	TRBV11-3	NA	CASSLDDRDRTNEKLFF	TGTGCCAGCAGCTTAGATGATAGGGACAGAACTAATGAAAAACTGTTTTTT
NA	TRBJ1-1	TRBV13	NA	CASSSAAGNTEAFF	TGTGCCAGCAGCTCCGCAGCGGGGAACACTGAAGCTTTCTTT
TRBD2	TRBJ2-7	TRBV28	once	CASSLSGDGTSGFSYEQYF	TGTGCCAGCAGTTTATCAGGGGATGGAACTAGCGGGTTCTCCTACGAGCAGTACTTC
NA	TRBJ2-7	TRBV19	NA	CASSPDTGMSYEQYF	TGTGCCAGTAGTCCCGACACAGGGATGTCCTACGAGCAGTACTTC
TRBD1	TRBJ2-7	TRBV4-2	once	CASSRTGSGQYF	TGTGCCAGCAGCCGGACAGGGTCGGGGCAGTACTTC
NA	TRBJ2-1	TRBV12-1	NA	CASSYDFENGNEQFF	TGTGCCAGCAGCTACGACTTTGAGAATGGGAATGAGCAGTTCTTC
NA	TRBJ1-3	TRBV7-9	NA	CASSSLPVSSGNTIYF	TGTGCCAGCAGCTCACTTCCGGTGAGCTCTGGAAACACCATATATTTT
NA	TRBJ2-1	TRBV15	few	CATSSPGRREDEQFF	TGTGCCACCAGCAGTCCGGGACGCAGGGAGGATGAGCAGTTCTTC
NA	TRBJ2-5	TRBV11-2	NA	CASSRGQETQYF	TGTGCCAGCAGCCGCGGCCAAGAGACCCAGTACTTC
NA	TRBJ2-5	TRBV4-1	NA	CASSQDRVTETQYF	TGCGCCAGCAGCCAAGACAGGGTGACGGAGACCCAGTACTTC
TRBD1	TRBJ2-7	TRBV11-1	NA	CASSLPGQGAYEQYF	TGTGCCAGCAGCCTTCCGGGACAGGGAGCCTACGAGCAGTACTTC
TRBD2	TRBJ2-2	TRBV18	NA	CASSPPSGSIANTGELFF	TGTGCCAGCTCACCCCCTAGCGGGAGTATAGCGAACACCGGGGAGCTGTTTTTT
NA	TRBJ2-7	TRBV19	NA	CASSTSAPGYEQYF	TGTGCCAGTAGTACTAGCGCCCCAGGCTACGAGCAGTACTTC
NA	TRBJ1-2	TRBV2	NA	CASSGPREAGYTF	TGTGCCAGCAGTGGACCGAGGGAGGCCGGCTACACCTTC